This TCR beta chain was identified in a study of blood T cell repertoires in COVID-19. Across the whole study: PBMCs, B-cell-depleted T cells, or T cells were the source of the cDNA or gDNA that made up the material.

Original methodology: For nucleated cells, counts were estimated from reference gene primer amplification. TCRdb's copy holds only in-frame clones and misses some; the assay was immunoSEQ multiplex PCR. V and J calls and clone size are as listed in that table; D and trimming were resolved from the DNA. Here the sample spans roughly 180,000 clones, approximately 84% being singletons. Sequenced sample: peripheral blood. This TCR was recovered from a man aged 40-55 years who had recovered from COVID-19.

The CDR3: CATSAPPTGNQPQHF. The CDR3, as DNA: TGTGCCACCAGTGCCCCCCCGACAGGAAATCAGCCCCAGCATTTT. V gene TRBV24-1 combines with J gene TRBJ1-5; maybe TRBD1 (6 bases). Looked up from germline, CDR1 is KGHDR and CDR2 is SFDVKD. V shed 5 bases and J shed 4 bases, with 14 bases lying between them. This CDR3 has 15 residues.